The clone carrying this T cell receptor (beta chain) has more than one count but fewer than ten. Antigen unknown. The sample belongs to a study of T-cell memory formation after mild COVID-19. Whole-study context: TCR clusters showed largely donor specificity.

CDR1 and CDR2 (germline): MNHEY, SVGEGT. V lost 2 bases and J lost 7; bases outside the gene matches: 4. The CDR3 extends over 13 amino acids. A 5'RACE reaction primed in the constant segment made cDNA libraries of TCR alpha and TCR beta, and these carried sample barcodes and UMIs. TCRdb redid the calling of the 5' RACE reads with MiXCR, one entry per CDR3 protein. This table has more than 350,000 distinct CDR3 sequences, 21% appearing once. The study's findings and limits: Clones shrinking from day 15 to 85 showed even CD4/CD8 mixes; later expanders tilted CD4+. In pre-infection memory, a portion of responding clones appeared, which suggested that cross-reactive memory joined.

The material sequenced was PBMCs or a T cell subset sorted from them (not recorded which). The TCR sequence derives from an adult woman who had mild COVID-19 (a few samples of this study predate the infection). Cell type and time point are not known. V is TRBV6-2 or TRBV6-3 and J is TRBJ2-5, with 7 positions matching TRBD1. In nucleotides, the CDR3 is TGTGCCAGCAGTTACACAGGGGACCGGACCCAGTACTTC. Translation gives CASSYTGDRTQYF.